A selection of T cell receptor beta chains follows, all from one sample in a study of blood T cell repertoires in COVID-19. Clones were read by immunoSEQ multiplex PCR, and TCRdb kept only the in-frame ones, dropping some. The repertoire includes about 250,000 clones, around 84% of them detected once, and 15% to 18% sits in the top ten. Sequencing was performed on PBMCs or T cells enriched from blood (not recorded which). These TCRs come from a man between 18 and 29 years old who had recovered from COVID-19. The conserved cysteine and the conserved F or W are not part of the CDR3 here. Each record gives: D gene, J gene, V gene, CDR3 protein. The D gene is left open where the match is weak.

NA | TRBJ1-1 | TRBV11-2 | ASSGQRPTEAF
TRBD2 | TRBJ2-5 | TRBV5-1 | ASSIDSPGLAGKLKETQY
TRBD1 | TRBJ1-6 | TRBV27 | ASSSQGANSPLH
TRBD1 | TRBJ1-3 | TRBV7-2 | ASSFAGQGFGNTIY
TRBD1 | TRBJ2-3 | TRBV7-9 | ASSLGAGGSGTDTQY
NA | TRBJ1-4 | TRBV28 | ASSLSWTATNEKLF
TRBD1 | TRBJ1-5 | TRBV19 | ASRTRPGTVNQPQH
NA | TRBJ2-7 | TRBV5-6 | ASSLLTGTSYEQY
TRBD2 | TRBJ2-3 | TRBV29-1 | SVAGTSGSGTDTQY
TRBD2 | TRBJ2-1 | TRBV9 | ASSALGGDYNEQF
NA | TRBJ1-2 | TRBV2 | ASSEVQNYGYT
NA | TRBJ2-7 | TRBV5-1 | ASSLRPGGNYEQY
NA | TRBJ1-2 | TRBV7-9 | ASSSRGRYGYT
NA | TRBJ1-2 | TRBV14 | ASSPGIRGYGYT
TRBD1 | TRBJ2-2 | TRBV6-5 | ASRTSGTVLGELF
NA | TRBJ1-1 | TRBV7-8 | ASSLAALNTEAF
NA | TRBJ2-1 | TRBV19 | ASRRGNEQF
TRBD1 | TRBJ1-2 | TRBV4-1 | ASSQLTGINYGYT
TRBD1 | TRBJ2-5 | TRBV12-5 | ASSGTVETQY
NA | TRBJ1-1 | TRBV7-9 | ASSLVIWPGAF
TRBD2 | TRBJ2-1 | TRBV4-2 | ASSQDSGRRNEQF
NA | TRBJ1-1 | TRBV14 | ASSQAGQIMMNTEAF
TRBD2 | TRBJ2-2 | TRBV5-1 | ASSFREASTGELF
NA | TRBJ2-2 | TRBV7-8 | ASSTYYRAGELF
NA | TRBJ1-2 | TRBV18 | ASSRTTHLVGDNGYT
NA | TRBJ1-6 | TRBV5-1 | ASSAGGTEYNSPLH
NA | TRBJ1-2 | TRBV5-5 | ASSLAAGLDGYT
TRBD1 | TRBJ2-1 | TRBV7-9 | ASSPSPGTGLYNEQF
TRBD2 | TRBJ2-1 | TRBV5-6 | ASSTSGGFYNEQF
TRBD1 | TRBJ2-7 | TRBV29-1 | SVEGTGVYEQY
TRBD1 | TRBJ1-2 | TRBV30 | AWDRGVGHGYT
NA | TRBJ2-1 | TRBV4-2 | ASSQDGGPNYNEQF
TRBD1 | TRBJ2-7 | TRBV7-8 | ASSLVDRGYEQY
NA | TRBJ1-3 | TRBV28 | ASENGGPGNTIY
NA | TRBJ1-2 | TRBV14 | ASSLLEGVIDYGYT
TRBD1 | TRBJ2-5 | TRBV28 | ASNTGQGGWETQY
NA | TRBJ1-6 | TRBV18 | ASSPFKGPRNSPLH
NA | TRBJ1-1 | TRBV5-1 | ASSSPNRGGRTEAF
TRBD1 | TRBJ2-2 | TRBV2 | ASSVYRGNTGELF